The rows below give T cell receptor beta chains drawn from one sample of a study of T cell repertoires in cytomegalovirus infection. For these TCRs, the target antigens are not known. From the reads, TCRdb called clonotypes with MiXCR, one entry per CDR3 protein. The sample includes some 700,000 distinct CDR3 sequences, 33% of them seen just once. This material consisted of cultured PBMCs, taken from culture after CMV antigen stimulation. The receptors stem from a human donor in good health (CMV status not recorded). Some clones in this sample may be carry-over from other donors' samples. Both conserved end residues are part of each CDR3. A D gene is named only where the DNA matches it firmly. Clone size is given for some rows only: seen once, a few or many times, or a class if the clone is expanded.

D	size	V	J	DNA	CDR3
TRBD2	many	TRBV7-2	TRBJ2-1	TGTGCCAGCAGCTCCCCCGCTCGGACTAGCGGGGGGAGCTACAATGAGCAGTTCTTC	CASSSPARTSGGSYNEQFF
NA	many	TRBV12-3/TRBV12-4	TRBJ1-5	TGTGCCAGCAGTTTAGCACAGGGTCGGAGCAATCAGCCCCAGCATTTT	CASSLAQGRSNQPQHF
NA	NA	TRBV28	TRBJ2-7	TGTGCCAGCACCACCGGGCAGGGAGCCTACGAGCAGTACTTC	CASTTGQGAYEQYF
NA	many	TRBV7-2	TRBJ2-7	TGTGCCAGCAGCTTAGGAGTAGTAGTGTACGAGCAGTACTTC	CASSLGVVVYEQYF
TRBD1	NA	TRBV20-1	TRBJ1-2	TGCAGTGCTAGTCAGGGGGGACAGGGCTATGGCTACACCTTC	CSASQGGQGYGYTF
TRBD2	few	TRBV29-1	TRBJ2-3	TGCAGCGTTGAAACACTAGCGGGAGGTTCAGATACGCAGTATTTT	CSVETLAGGSDTQYF
NA	few	TRBV7-2	TRBJ2-2	TGTGCCAGCAGCCTAAGTGGGGCGCTGGGCACCGGGGAGCTGTTTTTT	CASSLSGALGTGELFF
NA	NA	TRBV6-5	TRBJ1-1	TGTGCCAGCCGGGGGGCGATGAACACTCAAGCTTTCTTT	CASRGAMNTQAFF
NA	NA	TRBV7-9	TRBJ2-1	TGTGCCAGCAGCTTAGCGCAGGGCAGAGATCCGGGGTTCTTC	CASSLAQGRDPGFF
NA	once	TRBV7-2	TRBJ1-5	TGTGCCAGCAGCAAGCGCGATCAGCAGCCCCAGCATTTT	CASSKRDQQPQHF
NA	NA	TRBV10-3	TRBJ2-5	TGTGCCATCAGTGATAGGGTGGGGGAGACCCAGTACTTC	CAISDRVGETQYF
TRBD2	NA	TRBV12-3/TRBV12-4	TRBJ2-2	TGTGCCAGCAGTCCTGACCACGGGGGGGCGAACACCGGGGAGCTGTTTTTT	CASSPDHGGANTGELFF
TRBD1	few	TRBV28	TRBJ1-6	TGTGCCAGCAGTTCAGGGGGATATTCACCCCTCCACTTT	CASSSGGYSPLHF
NA	few	TRBV7-2	TRBJ2-5	TGTGCCAGCAGCTTAACTCCCCGAGCGACCCAGTACTTC	CASSLTPRATQYF
NA	few	TRBV6-1	TRBJ2-2	TGTGCCAGCAGTGAATACGGGGGGCCGACCGGGGAGCTGTTTTTT	CASSEYGGPTGELFF
TRBD2	few	TRBV6-6	TRBJ2-7	TGTGCCAGCAGTTACCCCGCGGGGGGAACTAGGGGGGAGCAGTACTTC	CASSYPAGGTRGEQYF
NA	NA	TRBV20-1	TRBJ1-2	TGCAGTGCTAGAGAGTTGCCCTCGGGGGATCATGGCTACACCTTC	CSARELPSGDHGYTF
NA	NA	TRBV7-1	TRBJ2-1	TGTGCCAGCAAGGACGGGGATGAGCAGTTCTTC	CASKDGDEQFF
TRBD2	few	TRBV11-2	TRBJ2-5	TGTGCCAGCCTCGGACTAGCGGGGATACAAGAGACCCAGTACTTC	CASLGLAGIQETQYF
NA	NA	TRBV6-5	TRBJ2-7	TGTGCCAGCAGTTATCGAGGTTTAGAATACGAGCAGTACTTC	CASSYRGLEYEQYF
NA	NA	TRBV15	TRBJ1-5	TGTGCCACCAGCAGAGGCCAGATTAGCAATCAGCCCCAGCATTTT	CATSRGQISNQPQHF
NA	many	TRBV7-2	TRBJ1-1	TGTGCCAGCAGCTCGGACCGTTGGTCCGCTGAAGCTTTCTTT	CASSSDRWSAEAFF
NA	NA	TRBV7-9	TRBJ2-5	TGTGCCAGCAGCTTAGGCTCTCCGGGGACAGAGACCCAGTACTTC	CASSLGSPGTETQYF
TRBD2	NA	TRBV12-3/TRBV12-4	TRBJ2-1	TGTGCCAGCAGTTTACTCCCCACGGGCGGGAGGACAAATGAGCAGTTCTTC	CASSLLPTGGRTNEQFF
TRBD1	NA	TRBV6-1	TRBJ1-1	TGTGCCAGCAGTACCGGACAGGCACGTACTGAAGCTTTCTTT	CASSTGQARTEAFF
NA	once	TRBV14	TRBJ1-1	TGTGCCAGCAGCCATATGGGGGGTCACCTTGAAGCTTTCTTT	CASSHMGGHLEAFF
TRBD1	NA	TRBV7-2	TRBJ2-7	TGTGCCAGCAGCTCCACCGGGACAGGAAACTACGAGCAGTACTTC	CASSSTGTGNYEQYF
TRBD1	NA	TRBV19	TRBJ2-7	TGTGCCAGTAGTGATCACCAAGGACAGGGGACCTACGAGCAGTACTTC	CASSDHQGQGTYEQYF
NA	NA	TRBV20-1	TRBJ2-7	TGCAGTGCTAGAGATTCACAGGGAGGACCCAGCGAGCAGTACTTC	CSARDSQGGPSEQYF
NA	many	TRBV7-2	TRBJ1-4	TGTGCCAGCAGCACCCGGACAAATGAAAAACTGTTTTTT	CASSTRTNEKLFF
TRBD1	NA	TRBV7-2	TRBJ2-7	TGTGCCAGCAGCTTGGGACAGAACTACTACGAGCAGTACTTC	CASSLGQNYYEQYF
NA	many	TRBV7-8	TRBJ2-3	TGTGCCAGCAGCCCAGAAAGATCAACAGATACGCAGTATTTT	CASSPERSTDTQYF
TRBD2	NA	TRBV2	TRBJ2-1	TGTGCCAGCAGTGGTAGCGGGTGGAATGAGCAGTTCTTC	CASSGSGWNEQFF
TRBD1	few	TRBV6-5	TRBJ1-1	TGTGCCAGCAGTTACTCCGGGACAGGGGGCACTGAAGCTTTCTTT	CASSYSGTGGTEAFF
NA	few	TRBV27	TRBJ2-7	TGTGCCAGCGGTTACAGTCAAACCTACGAGCAGTACTTC	CASGYSQTYEQYF
NA	NA	TRBV29-1	TRBJ2-4	TGCAGCGTTGACGGGGGCAGGGGAGGGATTGGCAAAAACATTCAGTACTTC	CSVDGGRGGIGKNIQYF
NA	few	TRBV11-2	TRBJ2-3	TGTGCCAGCAGCCATCCAGGGTGGACAGATACGCAGTATTTT	CASSHPGWTDTQYF
NA	few	TRBV12-3/TRBV12-4	TRBJ1-5	TGTGCCAGCAGCTTCTCTTTATATAGCAATCAGCCCCAGCATTTT	CASSFSLYSNQPQHF
NA	NA	TRBV20-1	TRBJ2-7	TGCAGTGCTAGTAAAGGATCGTATGGTGAGCAGTACTTC	CSASKGSYGEQYF
TRBD2	NA	TRBV4-3	TRBJ2-1	TGCGCCAGCAGCCAAGATACTAGCGGTTTCTCCTACAATGAGCAGTTCTTC	CASSQDTSGFSYNEQFF
TRBD2	NA	TRBV7-2	TRBJ2-1	TGTGCCAGCAGCGTGACTAGCGGGGGGTTTTACAATGAGCAGTTCTTC	CASSVTSGGFYNEQFF
NA	NA	TRBV20-1	TRBJ2-2	TGCAGTGCTAGAGTAGGCGGGATTCGGACCGGGGAGCTGTTTTTT	CSARVGGIRTGELFF
TRBD2	NA	TRBV6-2/TRBV6-3	TRBJ2-1	TGTGCCAGCAGCCCCGTGGGCGGGAGCTCCTACAATGAGCAGTTCTTC	CASSPVGGSSYNEQFF
NA	few	TRBV18	TRBJ2-1	TGTGCCAGCTCACCAGGTGTGGCCAGGGACGGTGAGCAGTTCTTC	CASSPGVARDGEQFF
TRBD2	NA	TRBV12-3/TRBV12-4	TRBJ2-1	TGTGCCAGCAGCGGTAGCGGGGGCCTCTACAATGAGCAGTTCTTC	CASSGSGGLYNEQFF
TRBD2	few	TRBV20-1	TRBJ2-1	TGCAGTGCTAGGCCTAGCGGGAGTTTAAATAATGAGCAGTTCTTC	CSARPSGSLNNEQFF
NA	few	TRBV7-9	TRBJ1-1	TGTGCCAGCAGCTTAGGAGACAGCATGAACACTGAAGCTTTCTTT	CASSLGDSMNTEAFF
TRBD2	few	TRBV11-2	TRBJ2-1	TGTGCCAGCAGCTCCCGGACTAGCGGGAGAGATGAGCAGTTCTTC	CASSSRTSGRDEQFF
TRBD2	NA	TRBV10-3	TRBJ2-1	TGTGCCACAAGACTAGCGGAGTACAATGAGCAGTTCTTC	CATRLAEYNEQFF
TRBD2	NA	TRBV7-2	TRBJ2-2	TGTGCCAGCAGCTTAGCCGGCGTGGGTCCCGGGAGGGCCCCCGGGGAGCTGTTTTTT	CASSLAGVGPGRAPGELFF
NA	NA	TRBV12-3/TRBV12-4	TRBJ2-5	TGTGCCAGCAGGCCCGGGGGAGAGACCCAGTACTTC	CASRPGGETQYF
NA	NA	TRBV6-5	TRBJ2-1	TGTGCCAGCGGTTACTCCCCAGGGACCTACAATGAGCAGTTCTTC	CASGYSPGTYNEQFF
NA	few	TRBV7-8	TRBJ2-7	TGTGCCAGCAGCCACACGTCCTACGAGCAGTACTTC	CASSHTSYEQYF
NA	NA	TRBV6-2/TRBV6-3	TRBJ2-3	TGTGCCAGCACCCGGGACCCCCCGAGGATTGATACGCAGTATTTT	CASTRDPPRIDTQYF